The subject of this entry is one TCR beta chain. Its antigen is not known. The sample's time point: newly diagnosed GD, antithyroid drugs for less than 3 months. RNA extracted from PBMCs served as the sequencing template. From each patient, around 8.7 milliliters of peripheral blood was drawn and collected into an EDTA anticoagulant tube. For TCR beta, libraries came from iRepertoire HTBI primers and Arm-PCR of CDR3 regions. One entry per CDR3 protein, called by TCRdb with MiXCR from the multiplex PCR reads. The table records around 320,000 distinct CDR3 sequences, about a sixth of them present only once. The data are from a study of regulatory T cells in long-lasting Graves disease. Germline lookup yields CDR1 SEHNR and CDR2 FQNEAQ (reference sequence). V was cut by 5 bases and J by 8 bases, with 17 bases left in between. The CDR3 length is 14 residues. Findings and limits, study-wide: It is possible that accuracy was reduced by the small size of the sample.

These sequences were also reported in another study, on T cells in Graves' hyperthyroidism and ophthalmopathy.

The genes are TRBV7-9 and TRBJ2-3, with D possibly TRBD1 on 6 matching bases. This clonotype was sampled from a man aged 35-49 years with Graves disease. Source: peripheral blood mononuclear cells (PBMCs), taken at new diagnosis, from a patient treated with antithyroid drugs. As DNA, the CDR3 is TGTGCCAGCAGCAACCCGTCTGGGGGCGGTACGCAGTATTTT. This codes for CASSNPSGGGTQYF.